Presented here are 7 T cell receptor beta chains from one specimen sequenced in a study of post-analysis software for immune sequencing data. Notes on the study in general: Roughly five TRBV segments appeared more often in patients than in controls, and TRBV5-6, TRBV5-1 and TRBV20-1 were among these.

Included in the TCR beta cDNA libraries were unique molecular identifiers. Using its own MiXCR run on the PCR reads, TCRdb lists one record per CDR3 protein. The sample records some 260,000 distinct CDR3 sequences, 35% to 40% being singletons. Antigens of these TCRs are unknown. What was sequenced was blood. The receptors were gathered from a girl between 5 and 17 years old with multiple sclerosis.

The J gene is TRBJ1-1, the V gene TRBV28; TRBD1 might be the D (6 bases). The CDR3 contains 16 residues. With 5 bases removed from V and 1 base from J, the gap between germline ends came to 17 bases. Germline V CDR1 and CDR2: MDHEN, SYDVKM. The CDR3 coding sequence is TGTGCCAGCAGTCCCCCTCTTAGACAGGCGAACACTGAAGCTTTCTTT. Encoded protein: CASSPPLRQANTEAFF.

This chain links TRBV10-2 with TRBJ2-5; no firm D call. Germline V gene lookup returns CDR1 WSHSY and CDR2 SAAADI. Deletions cut 6 bases from V and 11 bases from J, with 16 bases between. The CDR3 loop spans 12 amino acids. The CDR3 DNA is TGCGCCAGCAGCCCTGATCCCACTCCTCAGTACTTC. This codes for CASSPDPTPQYF.

In its sample, this clonotype was seen a few times. This sequence may be a read error, since a much larger clone differs from it by one base. J is TRBJ2-7 and V is TRBV7-9; 9 bases map to TRBD2. The CDR3 has 15 residues. Trimming at V came to 2 bases and at J to 7 bases, leaving 9 bases not matched to a gene. Germline V gene data show CDR1 as SEHNR and CDR2 as FQNEAQ (reference sequence). The CDR3 coding sequence is TGTGCCAGCAGCTTAAGCGGGGGGATCTACAATGAGCAGTACTTC. Protein sequence: CASSLSGGIYNEQYF.

J is TRBJ2-2 and V is TRBV25-1; 10 bases align to TRBD1. The CDR3 is 16 amino acids. Germline CDR1 and CDR2: MGHDK and SYGVNS. J gave up 4 bases and V 8 bases, and 10 bases lay outside the gene matches. The CDR3 DNA reads as TGTGCCAGCTGTCCAGACAGGGGGCGTATCACCGGGGAGCTGTTTTTT. It translates to CASCPDRGRITGELFF.

This clonotype was observed at least ten times. CDR3 in amino acids: CASSRIQGGLAFF. DNA for the CDR3: TGTGCCAGCAGCCGTATACAGGGAGGATTAGCTTTCTTT. This chain joins TRBV12-3 or TRBV12-4 and TRBJ1-1; TRBD1 is a possible D gene (6 bases). The V gene lost 6 bases and the J gene lost 10 bases, with 18 bases spanning the gap. The CDR3 consists of 13 residues.

This clonotype was counted many times. The rearrangement joins TRBV7-9 to TRBJ2-3; the D is unclear. CDR3 length: 12 residues. Germline V gene data show CDR1 as SEHNR and CDR2 as FQNEAQ (reference sequence). V was shortened by 4 bases and J by 4 bases, with 6 bases between the two germline ends. The CDR3 region is CASSYRPDTQYF. The DNA of the CDR3 is TGTGCCAGCAGCTATCGGCCAGATACGCAGTATTTT.

Points on this clonotype: The CDR3 ends on some other residue instead of the conserved phenylalanine or tryptophan, so this is likely a read error. V is TRBV12-3 or TRBV12-4 and J is TRBJ2-6; D is unresolved. V was shortened by 3 bases and J by 3 bases, with 9 bases between the two germline ends. The CDR3 is 15 residues long. The CDR3 region has the DNA TGTGCCAGCAGTTTCTGGGTCCTTGGGGCCAACGTCCTGACTTGC. Its translation: CASSFWVLGANVLTC.